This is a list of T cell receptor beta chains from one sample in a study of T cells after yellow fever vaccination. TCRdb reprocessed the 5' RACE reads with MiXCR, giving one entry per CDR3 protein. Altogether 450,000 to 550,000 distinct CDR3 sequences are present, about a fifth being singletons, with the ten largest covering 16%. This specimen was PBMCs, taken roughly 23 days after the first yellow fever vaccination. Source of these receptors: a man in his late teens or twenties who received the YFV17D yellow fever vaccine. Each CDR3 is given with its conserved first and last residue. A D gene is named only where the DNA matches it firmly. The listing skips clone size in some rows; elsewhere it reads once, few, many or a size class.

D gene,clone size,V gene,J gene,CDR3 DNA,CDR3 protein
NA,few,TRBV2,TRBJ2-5,TGTGCCAGCAGTGATCCGACTTCGGAGACCCAGTACTTC,CASSDPTSETQYF
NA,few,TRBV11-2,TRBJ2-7,TGTGCCAGCACCTTCCCGGGCAGGGGAAAGGAGCAGTACTTC,CASTFPGRGKEQYF
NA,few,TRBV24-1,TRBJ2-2,TGTGCCACCAGGAAGAACACCGGGGAGCTGTTTTTT,CATRKNTGELFF
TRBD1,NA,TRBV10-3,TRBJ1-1,TGTGCCATCAGTGAACGGACAGGGGTGAACACTGAAGCTTTCTTT,CAISERTGVNTEAFF
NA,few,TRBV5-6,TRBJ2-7,TGTGCCAGCAGTTGGGGTGTGGACTCCTACGAGCAGTACTTC,CASSWGVDSYEQYF
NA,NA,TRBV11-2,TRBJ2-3,TGTGCCAGCAGCCCGGTGGGGGGCACAGATACGCAGTATTTT,CASSPVGGTDTQYF
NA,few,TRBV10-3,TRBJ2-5,TGTGCCATCAGTGAGTTCGGCAGGACGAGCCAAGAGACCCAGTACTTC,CAISEFGRTSQETQYF
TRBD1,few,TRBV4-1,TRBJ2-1,TGCGCCAGCAGCCAACGAACAGGGGGTGGCTCCTACAATGAGCAGTTCTTC,CASSQRTGGGSYNEQFF
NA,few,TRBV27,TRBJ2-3,TGTGCCAGCAGTTCGGGACCGGGGACAGATACGCAGTATTTT,CASSSGPGTDTQYF
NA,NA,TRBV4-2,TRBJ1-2,TGTGCCAGCAGCGAAGATGTAGGCAGTCTTGGCTACACCTTC,CASSEDVGSLGYTF
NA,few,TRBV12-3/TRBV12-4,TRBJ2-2,TGTGCCAGCAGTTTCTCGGTCTCCACCGGGGAGCTGTTTTTT,CASSFSVSTGELFF
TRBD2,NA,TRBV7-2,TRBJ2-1,TGTGCCAGCAGCTGGCCTCTAGCGGGGGACTACAATGAGCAGTTCTTC,CASSWPLAGDYNEQFF
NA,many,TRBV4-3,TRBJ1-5,TGCGCCAGCAGCCGGAGGTTGGGCGGGAGCAATCAGCCCCAGCATTTT,CASSRRLGGSNQPQHF
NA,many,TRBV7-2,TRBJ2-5,TGTGCCAGCAGCACCATCTCCGAGAGGGAGACCCAGTACTTC,CASSTISERETQYF
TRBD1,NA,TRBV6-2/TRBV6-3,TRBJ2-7,TGTGCCAGCAGTAAACGGACAGGGAGCTCCTACGAGCAGTACTTC,CASSKRTGSSYEQYF
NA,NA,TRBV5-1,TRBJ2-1,TGCGCCAGCAGCGCCTCCCCCAGGGGGGATCTCGATGAGCAGTTCTTC,CASSASPRGDLDEQFF
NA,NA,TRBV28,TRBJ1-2,TGTGCCAGCCGGGAGGGGAATGGCTACACCTTC,CASREGNGYTF
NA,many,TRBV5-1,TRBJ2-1,TGCGCCAGCAGCTTCGGAGGGGGGTCAACCTACAATGAGCAGTTCTTC,CASSFGGGSTYNEQFF
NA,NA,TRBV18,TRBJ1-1,TGTGCCAGCTCACCATCCCGCAACACATTCTCTGGGACTGAAGCTTTCTTT,CASSPSRNTFSGTEAFF
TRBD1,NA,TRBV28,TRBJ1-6,TGTGCCAGCAACTTCGGGGGGGCCCCGACAGGGATCGGCAAACCCCTCCACTTT,CASNFGGAPTGIGKPLHF
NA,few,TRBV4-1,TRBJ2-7,TGCGCCAGCAGCCAAGATGCGGGGAATTCCTACGAGCAGTACTTC,CASSQDAGNSYEQYF
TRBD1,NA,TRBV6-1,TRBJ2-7,TGTGCCAGCAGGGCCGGGACAGGAACGTCCTACGAGCAGTACTTC,CASRAGTGTSYEQYF
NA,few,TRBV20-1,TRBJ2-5,TGCAGTGCAACTGGACAGCCGTCAGAGACCCAGTACTTC,CSATGQPSETQYF
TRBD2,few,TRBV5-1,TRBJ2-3,TGCGCCAGCAGGGAGCGGGGCTTCACAGATACGCAGTATTTT,CASRERGFTDTQYF
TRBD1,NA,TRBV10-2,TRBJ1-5,TGCGCCAGCAGTGATATGGGACAGGGGGTTACGCCCCAGCATTTT,CASSDMGQGVTPQHF
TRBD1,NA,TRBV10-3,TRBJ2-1,TGTGCCATCAGTGAGTCTGTGACAGGGGGCTTCGGTGAGCAGTTCTTC,CAISESVTGGFGEQFF
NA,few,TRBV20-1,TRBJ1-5,TGCAGTGCTAGAGGGGGAGCAGGCCAGAGTCAGCCCCAGCATTTT,CSARGGAGQSQPQHF
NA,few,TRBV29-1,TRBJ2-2,TGCAGCGTCTGGACGTTCACCGGGGAGCTGTTTTTT,CSVWTFTGELFF
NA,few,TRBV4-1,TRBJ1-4,TGCGCCAGCAGCCATCGCCGATCAGCTAATGAAAAACTGTTTTTT,CASSHRRSANEKLFF
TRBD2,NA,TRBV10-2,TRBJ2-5,TGCGCCAGCAAGCGGGGGGGAGGAGAGACCCAGTACTTC,CASKRGGGETQYF
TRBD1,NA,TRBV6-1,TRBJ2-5,TGTGCCAGCAGAAGGGGGCCGGCTCCCCAAGAGACCCAGTACTTC,CASRRGPAPQETQYF
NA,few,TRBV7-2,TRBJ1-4,TGTGCCAGCAGGGCCCCTAATGAAAAACTGTTTTTT,CASRAPNEKLFF
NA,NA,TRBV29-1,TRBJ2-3,TGCAGCGCGAAACCGGTAGGCCCAGATACGCAGTATTTT,CSAKPVGPDTQYF
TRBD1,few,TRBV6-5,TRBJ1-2,TGTGCCAGCAGTTATCAACCTACCGGGACAGCCTATGGCTACACCTTC,CASSYQPTGTAYGYTF
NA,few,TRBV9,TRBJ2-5,TGTGCCAGCGGTCCATCAGGGGCCTTGGAGACCCAGTACTTC,CASGPSGALETQYF
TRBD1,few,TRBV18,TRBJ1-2,TGTGCCAGCTCACCACCCGGACAGGGAGGTCGGGGCGGCTACACCTTC,CASSPPGQGGRGGYTF
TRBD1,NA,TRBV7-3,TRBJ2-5,TGTGCCAGCAGCCCGACAGGGTTCCAAGAGACCCAGTACTTC,CASSPTGFQETQYF
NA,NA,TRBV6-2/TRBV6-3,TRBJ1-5,TGTGCCAGCAAAACCCTTAATAGCAATCAGCCCCAGCATTTT,CASKTLNSNQPQHF
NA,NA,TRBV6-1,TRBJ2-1,TGTGCCAGCACCCCCGGGATAGTATCACACAATGAGCAGTTCTTC,CASTPGIVSHNEQFF
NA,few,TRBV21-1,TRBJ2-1,TGTGCCAGCAGCGCCCGCGGCACCACTCGAGTCTACAATGAGCAGTTCTTC,CASSARGTTRVYNEQFF
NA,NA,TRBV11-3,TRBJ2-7,TGTGCCAGCAGCCCGTGGCCCTACGAGCAGTACTTC,CASSPWPYEQYF